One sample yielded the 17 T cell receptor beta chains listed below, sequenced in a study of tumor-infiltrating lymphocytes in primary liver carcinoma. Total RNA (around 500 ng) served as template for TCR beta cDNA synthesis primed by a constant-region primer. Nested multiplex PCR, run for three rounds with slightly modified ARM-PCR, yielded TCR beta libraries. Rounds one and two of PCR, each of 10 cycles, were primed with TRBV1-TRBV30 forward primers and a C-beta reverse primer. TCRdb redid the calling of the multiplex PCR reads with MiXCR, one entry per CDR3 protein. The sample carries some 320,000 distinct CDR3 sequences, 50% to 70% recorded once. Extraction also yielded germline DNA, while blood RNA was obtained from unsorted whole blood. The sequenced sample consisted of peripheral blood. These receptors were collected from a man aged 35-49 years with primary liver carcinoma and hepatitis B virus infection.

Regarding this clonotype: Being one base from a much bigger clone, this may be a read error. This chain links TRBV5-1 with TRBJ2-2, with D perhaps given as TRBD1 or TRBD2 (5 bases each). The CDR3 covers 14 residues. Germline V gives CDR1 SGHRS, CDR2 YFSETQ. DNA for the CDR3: TGCGGCAGCAGCTTGGGGGAGCTCACCGGGGAGCTGTTTTTT. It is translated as CGSSLGELTGELFF.

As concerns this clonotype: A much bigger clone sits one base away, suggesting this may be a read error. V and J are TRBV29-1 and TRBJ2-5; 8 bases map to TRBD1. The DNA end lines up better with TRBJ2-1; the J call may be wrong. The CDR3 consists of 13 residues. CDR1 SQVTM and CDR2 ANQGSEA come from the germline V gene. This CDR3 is CSASGTGQETQFF. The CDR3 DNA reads TGCAGCGCCTCGGGGACAGGCCAAGAGACCCAGTTCTTC.

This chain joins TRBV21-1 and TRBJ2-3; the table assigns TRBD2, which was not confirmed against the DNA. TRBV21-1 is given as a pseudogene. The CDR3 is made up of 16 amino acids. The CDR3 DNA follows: TGTGCCAGCAGCAGGGGACTAGCGGGAGGCGGAGATACGCAGTATTTT. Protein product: CASSRGLAGGGDTQYF.

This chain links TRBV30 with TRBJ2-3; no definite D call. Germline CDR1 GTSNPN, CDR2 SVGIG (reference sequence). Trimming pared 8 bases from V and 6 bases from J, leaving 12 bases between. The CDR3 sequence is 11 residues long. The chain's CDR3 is CARELGDTQYF. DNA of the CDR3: TGTGCCAGGGAACTCGGGGATACGCAGTATTTT. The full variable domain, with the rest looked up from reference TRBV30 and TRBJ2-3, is SQTIHQWPATLVQPVGSPLSLECTVEGTSNPNLYWYRQAAGRGLQLLFYSVGIGQISSEVPQNLSASRPQDRQFILSSKKLLLSDSGFYLCARELGDTQYFGPGTRLTVL.

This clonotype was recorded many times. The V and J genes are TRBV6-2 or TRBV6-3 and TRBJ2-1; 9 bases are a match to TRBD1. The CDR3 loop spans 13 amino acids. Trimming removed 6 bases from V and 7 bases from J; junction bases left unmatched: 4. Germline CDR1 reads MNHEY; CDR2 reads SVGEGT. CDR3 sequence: CASRGTGRNEQFF. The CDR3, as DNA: TGTGCCAGCAGGGGGACAGGGAGAAATGAGCAGTTCTTC.

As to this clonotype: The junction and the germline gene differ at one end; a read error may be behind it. CDR3 protein: CVSSAGPGGTQYF. The CDR3 nucleotides are TGCGTCAGCAGTGCCGGCCCCGGAGGGACCCAGTACTTC. This chain joins TRBV10-2 and TRBJ2-5; a possible D gene is TRBD2 (5 bases). The CDR3 has 13 residues. Germline CDR1 WSHSY, CDR2 SAAADI.

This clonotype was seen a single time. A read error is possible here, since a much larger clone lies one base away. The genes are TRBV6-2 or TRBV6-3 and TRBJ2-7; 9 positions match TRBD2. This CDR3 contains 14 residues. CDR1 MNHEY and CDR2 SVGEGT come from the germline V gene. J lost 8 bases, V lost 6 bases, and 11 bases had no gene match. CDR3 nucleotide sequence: TGTGCCAGCAGCCTTAGCGGGAGATGGGACAAGCAGTACTTC. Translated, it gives CASSLSGRWDKQYF.

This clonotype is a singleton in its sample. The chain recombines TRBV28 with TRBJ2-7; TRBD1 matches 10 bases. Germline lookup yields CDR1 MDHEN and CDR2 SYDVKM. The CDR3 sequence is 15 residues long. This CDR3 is CASSLDRGRFHEQYV. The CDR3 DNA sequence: TGTGCCAGTAGTTTAGACAGGGGGCGCTTTCACGAGCAGTACGTC.

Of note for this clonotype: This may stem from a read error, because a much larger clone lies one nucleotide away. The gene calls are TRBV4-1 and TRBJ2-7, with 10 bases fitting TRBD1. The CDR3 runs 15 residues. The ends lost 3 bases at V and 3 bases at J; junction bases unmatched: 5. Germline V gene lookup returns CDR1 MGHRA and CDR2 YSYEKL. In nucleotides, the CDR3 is TGCGCCAGCAGCCAGGGGACAGGGGCCCTCTACGAGCAGTACTTC. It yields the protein CASSQGTGALYEQYF.

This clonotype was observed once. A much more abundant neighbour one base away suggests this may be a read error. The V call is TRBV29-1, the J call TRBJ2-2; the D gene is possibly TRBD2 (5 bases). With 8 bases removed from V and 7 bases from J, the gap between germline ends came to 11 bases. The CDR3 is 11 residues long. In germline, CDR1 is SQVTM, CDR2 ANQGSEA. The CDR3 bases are TGCAGCATGACTACGGGCGGGGAGCTGTTTTTT. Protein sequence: CSMTTGGELFF.

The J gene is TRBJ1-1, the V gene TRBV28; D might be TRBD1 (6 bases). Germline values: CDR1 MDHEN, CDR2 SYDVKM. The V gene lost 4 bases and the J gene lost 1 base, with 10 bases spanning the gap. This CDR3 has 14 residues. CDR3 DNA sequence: TGTGCCAGCAGTTACCCGGACAGGAACACTGAAGCTTTCTTT. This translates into CASSYPDRNTEAFF.

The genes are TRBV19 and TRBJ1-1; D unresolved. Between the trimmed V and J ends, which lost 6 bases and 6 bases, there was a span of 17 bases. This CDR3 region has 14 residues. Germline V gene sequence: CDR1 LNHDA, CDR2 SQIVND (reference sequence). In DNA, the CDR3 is TGTGCCAGTAGGGAGGTTGGACGAGTCGCTGAAGCTTTCTTT. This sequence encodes CASREVGRVAEAFF.

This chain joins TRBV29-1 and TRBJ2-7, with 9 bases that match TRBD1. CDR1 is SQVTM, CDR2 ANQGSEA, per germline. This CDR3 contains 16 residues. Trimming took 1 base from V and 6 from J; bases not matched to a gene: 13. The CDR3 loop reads CSVEGLMGQGPCEQYF. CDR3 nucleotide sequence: TGCAGCGTTGAAGGGTTAATGGGACAGGGCCCCTGCGAGCAGTACTTC.

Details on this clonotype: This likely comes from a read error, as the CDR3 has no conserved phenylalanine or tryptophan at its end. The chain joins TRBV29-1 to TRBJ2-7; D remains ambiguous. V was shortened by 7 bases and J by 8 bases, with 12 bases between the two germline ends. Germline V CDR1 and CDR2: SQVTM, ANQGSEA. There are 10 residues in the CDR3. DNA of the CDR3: TGCAGCGCTGGGGATCTGCAGCAGTACCTC. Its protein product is CSAGDLQQYL.

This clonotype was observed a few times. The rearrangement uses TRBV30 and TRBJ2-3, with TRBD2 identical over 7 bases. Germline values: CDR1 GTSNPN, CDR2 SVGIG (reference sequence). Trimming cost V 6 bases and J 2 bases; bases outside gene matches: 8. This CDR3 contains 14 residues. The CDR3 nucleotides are TGTGCCTGCATACTAGCGAGAAACACAGATACGCAGTATTTT. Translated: CACILARNTDTQYF. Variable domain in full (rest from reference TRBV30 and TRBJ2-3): SQTIHQWPATLVQPVGSPLSLECTVEGTSNPNLYWYRQAAGRGLQLLFYSVGIGQISSEVPQNLSASRPQDRQFILSSKKLLLSDSGFYLCACILARNTDTQYFGPGTRLTVL.

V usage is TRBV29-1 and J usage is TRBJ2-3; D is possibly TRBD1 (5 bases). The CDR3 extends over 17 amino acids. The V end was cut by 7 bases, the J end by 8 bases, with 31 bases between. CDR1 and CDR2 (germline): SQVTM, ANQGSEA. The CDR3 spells CSAPTVGSQGLPATQYF. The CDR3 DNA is TGCAGCGCCCCGACAGTGGGATCCCAAGGGTTGCCGGCTACGCAGTATTTT.

The CDR3 DNA reads TGCGCCAGCAGCATCATTAGCGTCACTAGCACAGATACGCAGTATTTT. This translates into CASSIISVTSTDTQYF. The chain combines TRBV5-1 with TRBJ2-3; a possible D gene is TRBD2 (5 bases). This CDR3 spans 16 amino acids. The V gene's germline CDR1 is SGHRS and CDR2 YFSETQ. V was cut by 4 bases and J by 0 bases, with 15 bases left in between.